The present entry profiles one T cell receptor (beta chain) with its context. Its target is not known. The data are from a study of T cell responses to AZD1222 COVID-19 vaccine. The study's findings and limits: Mostly white British, mostly female donors; authors suggested clonal diversity may be underestimated. Two AZD1222 doses significantly raised spike-specific TCR breadth and depth over controls. Baseline antibody screening turned up just 6 or 7 seropositive AZD1222 recipients.

Sequencing was performed with immunoSEQ multiplex PCR; in TCRdb, only in-frame clones are kept and a portion is missing. Found here are more than 95,000 clones, around 94% of them singletons; the top ten hold approximately 3%. Trimming stripped 4 bases from V and 3 bases from J, with 16 bases between. This CDR3 region has 16 residues. Germline-derived CDR1 and CDR2 are SGHDT and YYEEEE. Specimen: peripheral blood, collected on day 0 of AZD1222 vaccination. The chain links TRBV5-6 to TRBJ2-2; unclear D gene. This TCR derives from an adult in good health. The CDR3 here is CASSPPGRSYTGELFF. The CDR3 bases are TGTGCCAGCAGCCCACCCGGGCGGAGTTACACCGGGGAGCTGTTTTTT.